A selection of T cell receptor beta chains follows, all from one sample in a study of T cells in Graves' hyperthyroidism and ophthalmopathy. One entry per CDR3 protein results from TCRdb running MiXCR on the multiplex PCR reads. Of roughly 170,000 distinct CDR3 sequences listed, around 15% are singletons. The sequenced sample consisted of blood. The receptors here all came from a woman aged 45-65 years with Graves' hyperthyroidism. Each CDR3 is given with its conserved first and last residue. A D gene is named only where the DNA matches it firmly. Clone size is given for some rows only: seen once, a few or many times, or a class if the clone is expanded.

size: many; V: TRBV28; D: TRBD1; J: TRBJ1-5; length: 16; CDR3: CASRRIIRDRDEPQHF; DNA: TGTGCCAGCAGAAGAATCATACGGGACAGGGATGAGCCCCAGCATTTT
size: many; V: TRBV11-3; D: NA; J: TRBJ2-4; length: 19; CDR3: CASSLLMRVAGLAKNIQYF; DNA: TGTGCCAGCAGCTTATTGATGCGCGTGGCCGGGCTAGCCAAAAACATTCAGTACTTC
size: NA; V: TRBV3-1; D: NA; J: TRBJ1-2; length: 15; CDR3: CASSQPTGGLYGYTF; DNA: TGTGCCAGCAGCCAACCTACTGGGGGGCTCTATGGCTACACCTTC
size: NA; V: TRBV6-5; D: NA; J: TRBJ2-7; length: 15; CDR3: CASSYGGTFAYEQYF; DNA: TGTGCCAGCAGTTACGGGGGGACCTTCGCCTACGAGCAGTACTTC
size: many; V: TRBV6-1; D: TRBD1; J: TRBJ1-2; length: 15; CDR3: CASRRTGPGRYGYTF; DNA: TGTGCCAGCAGGCGGACAGGGCCGGGGAGGTATGGCTACACCTTC
size: many; V: TRBV18; D: TRBD2; J: TRBJ2-3; length: 15; CDR3: CASSPRLAGRDTQYF; DNA: TGTGCCAGCTCACCAAGACTAGCGGGACGGGATACGCAGTATTTT
size: many; V: TRBV20-1; D: NA; J: TRBJ1-1; length: 17; CDR3: CSASLLGPTLMNTEAFF; DNA: TGCAGTGCTAGCCTGTTGGGACCGACTCTCATGAACACTGAAGCTTTCTTT
size: many; V: TRBV11-2; D: NA; J: TRBJ1-2; length: 15; CDR3: CASSVTQLSGNGYTF; DNA: TGTGCCAGCAGCGTAACGCAGCTCTCTGGGAATGGCTACACCTTC
size: many; V: TRBV20-1; D: NA; J: TRBJ2-4; length: 12; CDR3: CSATQGLDIQYF; DNA: TGCAGTGCTACACAGGGTTTAGACATTCAGTACTTC
size: many; V: TRBV20-1; D: TRBD1; J: TRBJ1-2; length: 14; CDR3: CSAPTRDRGDGYTF; DNA: TGCAGTGCCCCTACAAGGGACAGGGGGGACGGCTACACCTTC
size: NA; V: TRBV2; D: NA; J: TRBJ2-7; length: 14; CDR3: CASSRQISSYEQYF; DNA: TGTGCCAGCAGTCGACAGATCAGCTCCTACGAGCAGTACTTC
size: NA; V: TRBV2; D: NA; J: TRBJ2-6; length: 15; CDR3: CASSAGPSGANVLTF; DNA: TGTGCCAGCAGTGCCGGTCCCTCTGGGGCCAACGTCCTGACTTTC
size: few; V: TRBV6-4; D: NA; J: TRBJ1-2; length: 13; CDR3: CASSDGGNYGYTF; DNA: TGTGCCAGCAGTGACGGGGGTAACTATGGCTACACCTTC
size: many; V: TRBV27; D: NA; J: TRBJ2-3; length: 15; CDR3: CASRIQGSGTDTQYF; DNA: TGTGCCAGCAGGATACAGGGATCCGGCACAGATACGCAGTATTTT
size: many; V: TRBV13; D: NA; J: TRBJ1-5; length: 13; CDR3: CASSLGIDQPQHF; DNA: TGTGCCAGCAGCTTGGGCATCGATCAGCCCCAGCATTTT
size: many; V: TRBV5-1; D: TRBD1; J: TRBJ2-6; length: 18; CDR3: CASSADRALHHGANVLTF; DNA: TGCGCCAGCAGCGCGGACAGGGCTTTACATCATGGGGCCAACGTCCTGACTTTC
size: many; V: TRBV12-3/TRBV12-4; D: TRBD1; J: TRBJ2-7; length: 15; CDR3: CASSKGQDSSYEQYF; DNA: TGTGCCAGCAGTAAAGGACAGGATAGCTCCTACGAGCAGTACTTC
size: many; V: TRBV24-1; D: NA; J: TRBJ1-3; length: 13; CDR3: CATSGRSGNTIYF; DNA: TGTGCCACCAGCGGACGCTCTGGAAACACCATATATTTT
size: many; V: TRBV20-1; D: NA; J: TRBJ2-7; length: 15; CDR3: CSAPGGGALFYEQYF; DNA: TGCAGTGCTCCGGGAGGGGGCGCCCTGTTCTACGAGCAGTACTTC
size: many; V: TRBV18; D: NA; J: TRBJ1-5; length: 14; CDR3: CASSPPPDGQPQHF; DNA: TGTGCCAGCTCACCACCCCCCGATGGGCAGCCCCAGCATTTT
size: NA; V: TRBV18; D: NA; J: TRBJ2-1; length: 14; CDR3: CASSPRQIYNEQFF; DNA: TGTGCCAGCTCACCTCGACAGATCTACAATGAGCAGTTCTTC
size: NA; V: TRBV10-3; D: NA; J: TRBJ2-1; length: 16; CDR3: CAIRPPTKPHNSEQFF; DNA: TGTGCCATCAGGCCCCCAACTAAACCCCACAATAGTGAGCAGTTCTTC
size: many; V: TRBV28; D: TRBD1; J: TRBJ2-2; length: 15; CDR3: CASSPDRGLGRELFF; DNA: TGTGCCAGCAGTCCTGACAGGGGGCTGGGCAGGGAGCTGTTTTTT
size: many; V: TRBV7-2; D: TRBD1; J: TRBJ1-1; length: 15; CDR3: CASSSGTVRNTEAFF; DNA: TGTGCCAGCAGCTCCGGGACAGTCCGCAACACTGAAGCTTTCTTT
size: many; V: TRBV19; D: TRBD1; J: TRBJ1-1; length: 19; CDR3: CASSIFFTGGRVWKTEAFF; DNA: TGTGCCAGTAGTATTTTCTTCACAGGGGGAAGGGTTTGGAAAACTGAAGCTTTCTTT
size: many; V: TRBV7-9; D: NA; J: TRBJ1-5; length: 15; CDR3: CASSLAGGDNQPQHF; DNA: TGTGCCAGCAGCTTAGCGGGAGGGGATAATCAGCCCCAGCATTTT
size: many; V: TRBV4-3; D: TRBD1; J: TRBJ1-4; length: 15; CDR3: CASSRDRGANEKLFF; DNA: TGCGCCAGCAGCCGCGACAGGGGGGCTAATGAAAAACTGTTTTTT
size: many; V: TRBV2; D: TRBD2; J: TRBJ2-1; length: 14; CDR3: CAKATSGPYNEQFF; DNA: TGTGCCAAGGCTACTAGCGGACCTTACAATGAGCAGTTCTTC
size: many; V: TRBV28; D: TRBD1; J: TRBJ1-2; length: 15; CDR3: CASSPAARDREGYTF; DNA: TGTGCCAGCAGCCCTGCCGCTAGGGACAGGGAAGGCTACACCTTC
size: NA; V: TRBV5-8; D: TRBD1; J: TRBJ1-2; length: 15; CDR3: CASSLRTGGDYGYTF; DNA: TGTGCCAGCAGCTTGAGGACAGGGGGCGACTATGGCTACACCTTC
size: many; V: TRBV7-2; D: TRBD1; J: TRBJ2-5; length: 13; CDR3: CASSHDRGETQYF; DNA: TGTGCCAGCAGTCACGACAGGGGAGAGACCCAGTACTTC
size: many; V: TRBV7-2; D: NA; J: TRBJ1-5; length: 12; CDR3: CASSRVAQPQHF; DNA: TGTGCCAGCAGCAGGGTCGCTCAGCCCCAGCATTTT
size: many; V: TRBV12-3/TRBV12-4; D: TRBD1; J: TRBJ1-6; length: 15; CDR3: CASSSRDRTNSPLHF; DNA: TGTGCCAGCAGTTCGAGGGACAGAACTAATTCACCCCTCCACTTT
size: many; V: TRBV7-2; D: NA; J: TRBJ2-2; length: 15; CDR3: CASSLVPTNTGELFF; DNA: TGTGCCAGCAGCTTAGTACCCACGAACACCGGGGAGCTGTTTTTT
size: many; V: TRBV5-1; D: NA; J: TRBJ1-1; length: 15; CDR3: CASSLVSSPNTEAFF; DNA: TGCGCCAGCAGCTTGGTGAGTAGCCCGAACACTGAAGCTTTCTTT
size: NA; V: TRBV28; D: TRBD1; J: TRBJ1-2; length: 14; CDR3: CASSFGTGWNGYTF; DNA: TGTGCCAGCAGTTTCGGGACAGGGTGGAATGGCTACACCTTC
size: many; V: TRBV2; D: TRBD1; J: TRBJ1-6; length: 13; CDR3: CASTQGASSPLHF; DNA: TGTGCCAGCACGCAGGGGGCTAGTTCACCCCTCCACTTT
size: many; V: TRBV12-3/TRBV12-4; D: NA; J: TRBJ1-5; length: 16; CDR3: CASSSHLGGGNQPQHF; DNA: TGTGCCAGCAGTTCCCACCTAGGGGGAGGCAATCAGCCCCAGCATTTT
size: many; V: TRBV5-1; D: NA; J: TRBJ2-3; length: 15; CDR3: CASSRRPGVTDTQYF; DNA: TGCGCCAGCAGTCGTCGGCCGGGAGTAACAGATACGCAGTATTTT
size: many; V: TRBV6-5; D: NA; J: TRBJ1-3; length: 16; CDR3: CASSYSLANSGNTIYF; DNA: TGTGCCAGCAGTTACTCATTAGCAAACTCTGGAAACACCATATATTTT
size: few; V: TRBV5-8; D: NA; J: TRBJ1-1; length: 17; CDR3: CASSLGGGWRMNTEAFF; DNA: TGTGCCAGCAGCTTGGGGGGTGGGTGGAGAATGAACACTGAAGCTTTCTTT
size: NA; V: TRBV7-6; D: NA; J: TRBJ2-2; length: 15; CDR3: CASSPVNSNAGELFF; DNA: TGTGCCAGCAGCCCCGTCAACAGTAACGCCGGGGAGCTGTTTTTT
size: NA; V: TRBV5-1; D: NA; J: TRBJ2-1; length: 15; CDR3: CASSLEGVSYNEQFF; DNA: TGCGCCAGCAGCTTGGAGGGAGTCTCCTACAATGAGCAGTTCTTC
size: NA; V: TRBV7-3; D: NA; J: TRBJ2-3; length: 15; CDR3: CASSLTSLAADTQYF; DNA: TGTGCCAGCAGCTTAACGTCCCTAGCAGCAGATACGCAGTATTTT